This TCR beta chain originates from a study of T cell changes during pregnancy in multiple sclerosis. The repertoire was sequenced with immunoSEQ multiplex PCR; TCRdb's copy has only in-frame clones and lacks some. The table includes about 69,000 clones, approximately 90% detected once. CDR3 length equals 17 residues. Germline CDR1 SGHVS, CDR2 FNYEAQ. Deletions cut 5 bases from V and 6 bases from J, with 23 bases between. V and J are TRBV7-6 and TRBJ2-1, with D possibly matching TRBD2 (6 bases). This sample comprised peripheral blood, obtained in the third trimester of pregnancy. This sequence was found in a female donor with multiple sclerosis, enrolled in a pregnancy study. CDR3 residues: CASSPRGGRSLVNEQFF. DNA of the CDR3: TGTGCCAGCAGCCCCCGGGGAGGAAGGAGCTTGGTCAATGAGCAGTTCTTC.